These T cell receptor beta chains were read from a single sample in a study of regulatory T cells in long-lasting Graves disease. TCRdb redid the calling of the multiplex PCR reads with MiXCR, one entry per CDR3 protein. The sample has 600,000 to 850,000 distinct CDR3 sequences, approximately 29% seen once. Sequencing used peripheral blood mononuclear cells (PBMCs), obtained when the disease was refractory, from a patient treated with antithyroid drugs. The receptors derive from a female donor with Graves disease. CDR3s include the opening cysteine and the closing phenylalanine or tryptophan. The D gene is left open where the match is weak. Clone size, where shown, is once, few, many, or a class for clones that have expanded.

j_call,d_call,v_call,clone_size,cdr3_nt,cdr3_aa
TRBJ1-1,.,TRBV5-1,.,TGCGCCAGCAGCTTGGACAGGGTCTTTAGGACTGAAGCTTTCTTT,CASSLDRVFRTEAFF
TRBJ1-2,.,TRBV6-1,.,TGTGCCAGCAGTGGGGCTTCGGACAGCTATGGCTACACCTTC,CASSGASDSYGYTF
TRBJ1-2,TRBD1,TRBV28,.,TGTGCCAGCAGCTTAGTCCGGGACAGGAGAAACTATGGCTACACCTTC,CASSLVRDRRNYGYTF
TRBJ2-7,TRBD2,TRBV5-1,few,TGCGCCAGCAGACGGACTAGCGGGAGCTGTATCGAGCAGTACTTC,CASRRTSGSCIEQYF
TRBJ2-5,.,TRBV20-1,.,TGCAGTGCTAGAGCCCCTGAGGGATTCCAAGAGACCCAGTACTTC,CSARAPEGFQETQYF
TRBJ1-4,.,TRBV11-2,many,TGTGCCAGCAGCCGGGGCGCGGTCAGGGCCTCGACTAATGAAAAACTGTTTTTT,CASSRGAVRASTNEKLFF
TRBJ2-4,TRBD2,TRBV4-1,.,TGCGCCAGCAGCCAACCCGACGGGAGGGCCGAAGCCAAAAACATTCAGTACTTC,CASSQPDGRAEAKNIQYF
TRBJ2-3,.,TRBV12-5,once,TGTGCTAGTGCCCACGGGACTGCTAGCACAGATACGCAGTATTTT,CASAHGTASTDTQYF
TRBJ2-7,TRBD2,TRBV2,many,TGTGCCAGCAGTGGAGTACTAGCGGGAGACTACGAGCAGTACTTC,CASSGVLAGDYEQYF
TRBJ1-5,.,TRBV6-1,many,TGTGCCAGCAGTGACGGGGGTTCCCAGCCCCAGCATTTT,CASSDGGSQPQHF
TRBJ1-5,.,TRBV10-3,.,TGTGCCATCAGTGAATCGACCAGGGGTGATGGACAGCCCCAGCATTTT,CAISESTRGDGQPQHF
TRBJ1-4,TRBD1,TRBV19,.,TGTGCCAGTAGCAAACAGGGGATGGATGAAAAACTGTTTTTT,CASSKQGMDEKLFF
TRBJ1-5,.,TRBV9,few,TGTGCCAGCAGCGTAGGGGCGACAGGAGATCAGCCCCAGCATTTT,CASSVGATGDQPQHF
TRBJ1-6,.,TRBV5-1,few,TGCGCCAGCACCGACCGGACAGCGGTAAATTCGGCCCTCCACTTT,CASTDRTAVNSALHF
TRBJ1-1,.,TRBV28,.,TGTGCCAGCAGACTACAGGGCCCCAACACTGAAGCTTTCTTT,CASRLQGPNTEAFF
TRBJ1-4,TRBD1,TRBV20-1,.,TGCAGTGCTAAGATCACAGGGGGCAGTGAAAAACTGTTTTTT,CSAKITGGSEKLFF
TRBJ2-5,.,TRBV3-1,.,TGTGCCAGCAGCCCAAAAGCGGCCTCTCGAGGGGAGACCCAGTACTTC,CASSPKAASRGETQYF
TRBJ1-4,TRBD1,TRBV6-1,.,TGTGCCAGCAGTGAAGATGACCGGGACAGGAGAAATGAAAAACTGTTTTTT,CASSEDDRDRRNEKLFF
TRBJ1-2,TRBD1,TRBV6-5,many,TGTGCCAGCAGTTACCCTGGACAGGGACTGCCTAACCATCGAGGCTACACCTTC,CASSYPGQGLPNHRGYTF
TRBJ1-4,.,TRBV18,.,TGTGCCAGCTCACCAATTCGGACAGTAGCGAATGAAAAACTGTTTTTT,CASSPIRTVANEKLFF
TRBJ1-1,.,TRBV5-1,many,TGCGCCAGCAGCTTGCCGGGTCCTGAAGCTTTCTTT,CASSLPGPEAFF
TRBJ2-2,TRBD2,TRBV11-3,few,TGTGCCAGCAGCTTAGGCGGGAGGTCCACCGGGGAGCTGTTTTTT,CASSLGGRSTGELFF